Shown below are 17 T cell receptor beta chains from a single sample sequenced in a study of blood T cell repertoires in COVID-19. Libraries were prepared by immunoSEQ multiplex PCR; TCRdb keeps only in-frame clonotypes and omits some of them. The table lists some 170,000 clones, about 79% of them singletons. The source material was PBMCs or T cells enriched from blood (not recorded which). All receptors come from a man aged 50 or older who had recovered from COVID-19.

This CDR3 reads CASSSGQENQPQHF. The CDR3 coding sequence is TGCGCCAGCAGCTCGGGACAGGAAAATCAGCCCCAGCATTTT. This rearrangement joins TRBV5-1 to TRBJ1-5; TRBD1 matches 8 bases. V lost 3 bases and J lost 4; bases outside the gene matches: 3. The CDR3 loop spans 14 amino acids. Germline CDR1 reads SGHRS; CDR2 reads YFSETQ. Full variable domain (missing parts from reference TRBV5-1 and TRBJ1-5): KAGVTQTPRYLIKTRGQQVTLSCSPISGHRSVSWYQQTPGQGLQFLFEYFSETQRNKGNFPGRFSGRQFSNSRSEMNVSTLELGDSALYLCASSSGQENQPQHFGDGTRLSIL.

This rearrangement joins TRBV25-1 to TRBJ1-1, with D hard to call. The CDR3 is made up of 13 amino acids. V shed 5 bases and J shed 1 base, with 8 bases lying between them. CDR1 is MGHDK, CDR2 SYGVNS, per germline. The CDR3 coding sequence is TGTGCCAGCAGTTTAGCCCCGAACACTGAAGCTTTCTTT. Its translation is CASSLAPNTEAFF.

V is TRBV6-5 and J is TRBJ1-2; D might be TRBD1 (6 bases). Trimming removed 7 bases at V and 4 bases at J, with 16 bases between. CDR3 length: 14 residues. Germline V gives CDR1 MNHEY, CDR2 SVGAGI. CDR3: CASTIGGGTYGYTF. The CDR3 DNA is TGTGCCAGCACCATAGGGGGGGGGACCTATGGCTACACCTTC.

The rearrangement joins TRBV30 to TRBJ1-1; possibly TRBD1 for D (6 bases). The CDR3 is 13 residues long. Germline CDR1 is GTSNPN and CDR2 is SVGIG (reference sequence). The V gene lost 1 base and the J gene lost 2 bases, with 8 bases spanning the gap. The CDR3 loop reads CAWSAQGNTEAFF. CDR3 sequence (DNA): TGTGCCTGGAGTGCACAGGGCAACACTGAAGCTTTCTTT. Variable domain in full (rest from reference TRBV30 and TRBJ1-1): SQTIHQWPATLVQPVGSPLSLECTVEGTSNPNLYWYRQAAGRGLQLLFYSVGIGQISSEVPQNLSASRPQDRQFILSSKKLLLSDSGFYLCAWSAQGNTEAFFGQGTRLTVV.

The chain combines TRBV29-1 with TRBJ2-3, with TRBD2 matching 8 bases. V gave up 4 bases and J gave up 6 bases; unmatched junction bases: 12. Germline assignment: CDR1 SQVTM and CDR2 ANQGSEA. The CDR3 covers 15 residues. The CDR3 is CSVALGAGGLDTQYF. The CDR3 bases are TGCAGCGTTGCGCTGGGGGCGGGGGGTTTGGATACGCAGTATTTT.

This clone was recorded only once. V gene TRBV29-1 combines with J gene TRBJ2-1; TRBD1 might be the D (5 bases). Germline V gives CDR1 SQVTM, CDR2 ANQGSEA. This CDR3 is 15 amino acids long. V lost 3 bases and J 2 bases, leaving 14 bases between the germline ends. Here the CDR3 reads CSVEGMTDAYNEQFF. For the CDR3, the DNA is TGCAGCGTTGAGGGGATGACAGATGCCTACAATGAGCAGTTCTTC.

The CDR3 DNA follows: TGTGCCAGCAGCCGTGGGACTAGCGGGGAAGAGACCCAGTACTTC. Its translation: CASSRGTSGEETQYF. The chain uses TRBV5-5 and TRBJ2-5, with 13 nucleotides matching TRBD2. Germline V gives CDR1 SGHKS, CDR2 YYEKEE (reference sequence). This CDR3 has 15 residues. Germline trimming cut 4 bases from V and 3 bases from J; bases unmatched to any gene: 3. Together with reference TRBV5-5 and TRBJ2-5, the CDR3 gives the full variable domain: DAGVTQSPTHLIKTRGQQVTLRCSPISGHKSVSWYQQVLGQGPQFIFQYYEKEERGRGNFPDRFSARQFPNYSSELNVNALLLGDSALYLCASSRGTSGEETQYFGPGTRLLVL.

V is TRBV28 and J is TRBJ2-1; 10 nucleotides align to TRBD1. Germline V gene sequence: CDR1 MDHEN, CDR2 SYDVKM. The V and J ends lost 4 bases and 6 bases, in that order; junction bases with no gene match: 9. The CDR3 runs 16 residues. CDR3 in amino acids: CASSSRGTGARNEQFF. The DNA for the CDR3 is TGTGCCAGCAGTTCCCGAGGGACAGGGGCGCGCAATGAGCAGTTCTTC.

A remark on this clone: Other nucleotide sequences from this sample produce the same CDR3. J is TRBJ1-2 and V is TRBV19; 8 bases match TRBD1. The CDR3 extends over 15 amino acids. The V gene end was trimmed by 3 bases and the J gene end by 4 bases; junction bases not matched to a gene: 7. Germline lookup yields CDR1 LNHDA and CDR2 SQIVND (reference sequence). This chain's CDR3 is CASSIAGTGGYGYTF. CDR3 DNA: TGTGCCAGTAGTATTGCGGGGACAGGTGGCTATGGCTACACCTTC.

The V call is TRBV18, the J call TRBJ2-3; D remains ambiguous. The V gene's germline CDR1 is KGHSH and CDR2 LQKENI. Trimming took off 0 bases at V and 2 bases at J, with 6 bases between the two ends. The CDR3 is 14 residues long. CDR3: CASSPPTVTDTQYF. CDR3 nucleotides: TGTGCCAGCTCACCACCCACAGTCACAGATACGCAGTATTTT.

The gene calls are TRBV11-2 and TRBJ2-7, with D maybe TRBD2 (5 bases). Germline CDR1 is SGHAT and CDR2 is FQNNGV. Trimming took off 0 bases at V and 6 bases at J, with 12 bases between the two ends. The CDR3 consists of 14 residues. In nucleotides, the CDR3 is TGTGCCAGCAGCTTAGAGCCGGGTGGGAGCGAGCAGTACTTC. Protein product: CASSLEPGGSEQYF. The variable domain in full, completed from reference TRBV11-2 and TRBJ2-7, reads EAGVAQSPRYKIIEKRQSVAFWCNPISGHATLYWYQQILGQGPKLLIQFQNNGVVDDSQLPKDRFSAERLKGVDSTLKIQPAKLEDSAVYLCASSLEPGGSEQYFGPGTRLTVT.

This clone occurred once. V usage is TRBV19 and J usage is TRBJ1-5; 8 nucleotides align to TRBD1. V was pared by 2 bases and J by 4 bases, with 7 bases of the junction left unmatched. This CDR3 is built from 16 residues. The germline CDR1 and CDR2 sequences are LNHDA and SQIVND (reference sequence). The CDR3 loop reads CASSIQGAKSNQPQHF. CDR3 bases: TGTGCCAGTAGTATACAGGGGGCGAAATCGAATCAGCCCCAGCATTTT.

V gene TRBV3-1 (or the pseudogene TRBV3-2) combines with J gene TRBJ2-1, with 9 bases identical to TRBD2. In germline, CDR1 is LGHDT, CDR2 YNNKEL (reference sequence). The CDR3 sequence is 15 residues long. Losses at the gene ends were 3 bases for V and 6 bases for J; bases not matched to a gene: 6. DNA for the CDR3: TGTGCCAGCAGCCACCGGGGACTAGCCGCCAATGAGCAGTTCTTC. Protein: CASSHRGLAANEQFF.

The V gene is TRBV5-1, the J gene TRBJ2-1; a weak D match, TRBD1 (6 bases). This CDR3 region has 15 residues. V lost 1 base and J 7 bases, leaving 15 bases between the germline ends. Germline V gene data show CDR1 as SGHRS and CDR2 as YFSETQ. The CDR3 here is CASSLKAAGVNEQFF. In DNA, the CDR3 is TGCGCCAGCAGCTTGAAAGCGGCAGGGGTTAATGAGCAGTTCTTC.

This clone was seen just once. This chain uses TRBV7-9 with TRBJ1-5; no clear D gene. Per germline, CDR1 SEHNR and CDR2 FQNEAQ (reference sequence). The CDR3 is 14 amino acids. Trimming shortened V by 5 bases and J by 0 bases, and 8 bases separated the two germline ends. CDR3 bases: TGTGCCAGCAGCGCGGCCAATAGCAATCAGCCCCAGCATTTT. Translated: CASSAANSNQPQHF.

This chain joins TRBV6-5 and TRBJ1-1, with D hard to call. The CDR3 is 12 amino acids. Trimming removed 6 bases at V and 6 bases at J, with 11 bases between. Germline V gene data show CDR1 as MNHEY and CDR2 as SVGAGI. Here the CDR3 reads CASRSRGAEAFF. The CDR3 nucleotides are TGTGCCAGCAGGAGTAGAGGCGCTGAAGCTTTCTTT.

The V call is TRBV11-2, the J call TRBJ1-2; no firm D call. Germline loops: CDR1 SGHAT, CDR2 FQNNGV. The CDR3 has 16 residues. V gave up 2 bases and J gave up 4 bases, with 17 bases separating them. The CDR3 protein is CASSLTGNSLGYGYTF. For the CDR3, the DNA is TGTGCCAGCAGCTTAACCGGGAACTCACTAGGCTATGGCTACACCTTC.